This T cell receptor (beta chain) was recovered during a study of cytomegalovirus exposure and HLA in healthy donors. Study summary: Researchers found that roughly 81% of 398 genotyped donors fell within the Caucasian-associated ancestry cluster. Study-level results: Prior analysis indicated that the majority of TCR beta V segments exhibited productivity approximately 90% or approximately 30% of the time.

PCR amplification relied on 60 Vbeta primers (plus 13 Jbeta primers). TCRdb's table, derived via immunoSEQ multiplex PCR, lists solely in-frame clones and lacks some. This sample has 85,000 to 130,000 clones; roughly four fifths occur once, and the top ten carry 13% to 15%. On this clone: What it binds is unknown.

Donors consisted of healthy bone marrow donors. The origin of this receptor is a male donor in good health and CMV-seropositive. Sequencing input: PBMCs.

CDR3 residues: CAWSARVNSNQPQHF. CDR3 nucleotides: TGTGCCTGGAGTGCCCGGGTCAATAGCAATCAGCCCCAGCATTTT. The V call is TRBV30, the J call TRBJ1-5; no definite D call. Germline CDR1 GTSNPN, CDR2 SVGIG (reference sequence). This CDR3 is 15 amino acids long. V was pared by 1 base and J by 0 bases, with 10 bases between.